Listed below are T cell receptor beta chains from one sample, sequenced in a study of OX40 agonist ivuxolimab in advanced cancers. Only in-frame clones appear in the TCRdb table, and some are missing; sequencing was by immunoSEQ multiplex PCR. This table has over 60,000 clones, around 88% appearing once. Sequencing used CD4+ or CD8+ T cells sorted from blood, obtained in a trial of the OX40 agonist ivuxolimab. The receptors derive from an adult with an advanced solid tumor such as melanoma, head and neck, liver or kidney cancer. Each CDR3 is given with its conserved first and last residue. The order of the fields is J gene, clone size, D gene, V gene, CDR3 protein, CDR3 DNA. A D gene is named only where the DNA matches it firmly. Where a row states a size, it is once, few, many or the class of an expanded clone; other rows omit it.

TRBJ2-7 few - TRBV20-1 CSAEGVAEQYF TGCAGTGCTGAGGGAGTGGCCGAGCAGTACTTC
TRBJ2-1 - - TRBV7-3 CASSPRGGGARNEQFF TGTGCCAGCAGCCCTCGGGGAGGGGGGGCAAGAAATGAGCAGTTCTTC
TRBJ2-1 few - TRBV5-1 CASSFLTGNEQFF TGCGCCAGCAGCTTTTTGACAGGCAATGAGCAGTTCTTC
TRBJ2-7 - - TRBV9 CASSITGKKRDYEQYF TGTGCCAGCAGCATTACCGGGAAAAAAAGGGACTACGAGCAGTACTTC
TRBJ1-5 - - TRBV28 CASYGSNQPQHF TGTGCCAGCTATGGATCCAATCAGCCCCAGCATTTT
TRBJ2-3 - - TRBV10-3 CAISDRTSSTDTQYF TGTGCCATCAGTGATAGGACTTCTAGCACAGATACGCAGTATTTT
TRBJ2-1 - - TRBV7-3 CASSFFSGNEQFF TGTGCCAGCAGCTTCTTTAGCGGCAATGAGCAGTTCTTC
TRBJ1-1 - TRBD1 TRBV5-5 CASSQPGQGALGAFF TGTGCCAGCAGTCAACCGGGACAGGGGGCCCTCGGAGCTTTCTTT
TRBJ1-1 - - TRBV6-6 CASSLQWSTEAFF TGTGCCAGCAGTTTACAATGGAGCACTGAAGCTTTCTTT
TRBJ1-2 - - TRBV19 CASNNDRANYGYTF TGTGCCAGTAATAATGACAGAGCTAACTATGGCTACACCTTC
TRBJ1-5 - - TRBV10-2 CASSPGHQPQHF TGCGCCAGCAGCCCAGGCCATCAGCCCCAGCATTTT
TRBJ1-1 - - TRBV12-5 CASGLEGNTEAFF TGTGCTAGTGGTTTGGAGGGGAACACTGAAGCTTTCTTT
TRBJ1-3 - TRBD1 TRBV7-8 CASSPGQVYTIYF TGTGCCAGCAGCCCCGGACAGGTGTACACCATATATTTT
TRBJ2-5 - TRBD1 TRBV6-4 CASSDSRQGTKRETQYF TGTGCCAGCAGTGACTCCCGACAGGGTACCAAAAGGGAGACCCAGTACTTC
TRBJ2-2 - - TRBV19 CASSIIGNTGELFF TGTGCCAGTAGTATAATAGGGAACACCGGGGAGCTGTTTTTT
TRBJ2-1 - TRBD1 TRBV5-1 CASSPGTGSYNEQFF TGCGCCAGCTCGCCCGGGACAGGCTCCTACAATGAGCAGTTCTTC
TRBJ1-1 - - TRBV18 CASSPPGRENTEAFF TGTGCCAGCTCACCACCCGGACGGGAGAACACTGAAGCTTTCTTT
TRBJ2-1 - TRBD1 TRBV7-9 CASSSGQGGYNEQFF TGTGCCAGCAGCTCAGGACAGGGGGGGTACAATGAGCAGTTCTTC
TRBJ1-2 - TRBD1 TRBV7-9 CASSLGQGPYGYTF TGTGCCAGCAGCCTAGGACAGGGACCCTATGGCTACACCTTC
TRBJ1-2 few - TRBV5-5 CASSLNDYGYTF TGTGCCAGCAGCTTGAACGACTATGGCTACACCTTC
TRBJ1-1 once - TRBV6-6 CASSSGVWNTEAFF TGTGCCAGCAGTTCCGGGGTATGGAACACTGAAGCTTTCTTT
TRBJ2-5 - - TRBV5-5 CASSEQGPGGQYF TGTGCCAGTTCAGAACAGGGTCCTGGGGGCCAGTACTTC
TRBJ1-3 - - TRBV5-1 CASSLASKTDGNTIYF TGCGCCAGCAGCTTGGCCTCGAAGACAGACGGAAACACCATATATTTT
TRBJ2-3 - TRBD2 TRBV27 CASRPPSAGGTDTQYF TGTGCCAGCAGACCTCCTTCAGCGGGGGGCACAGATACGCAGTATTTT
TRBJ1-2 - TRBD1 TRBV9 CASSADRAPYGYTF TGTGCCAGCAGCGCCGACAGGGCCCCCTATGGCTACACCTTC
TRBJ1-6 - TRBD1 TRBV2 CASSRQGATYNSPLHF TGTGCCAGCAGCCGACAGGGGGCAACCTATAATTCACCCCTCCACTTT
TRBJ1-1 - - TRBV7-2 CASSLGRGSTEAFF TGTGCCAGCAGCTTAGGAAGGGGTTCTACTGAAGCTTTCTTT
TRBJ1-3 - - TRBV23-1 CASSQSWSLSGNTIYF TGCGCCAGCAGTCAATCGTGGTCTCTCTCTGGAAACACCATATATTTT
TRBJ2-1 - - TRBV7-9 CASSLGGGPSEQFF TGTGCCAGCAGCTTAGGGGGCGGGCCTTCGGAGCAGTTCTTC
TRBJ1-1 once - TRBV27 CASSLRTEGGSEAFF TGTGCCAGCAGTTTAAGGACGGAGGGGGGAAGTGAAGCTTTCTTT
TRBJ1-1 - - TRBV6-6 CASSFQGRGAEAFF TGTGCCAGCAGTTTTCAGGGAAGGGGGGCTGAAGCTTTCTTT
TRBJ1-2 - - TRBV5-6 CASSLETGWYGYTF TGTGCCAGCAGCTTGGAAACAGGATGGTATGGCTACACCTTC
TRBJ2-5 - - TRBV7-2 CASSFLWAVRETQYF TGTGCCAGCAGCTTCCTGTGGGCAGTGAGGGAGACCCAGTACTTC
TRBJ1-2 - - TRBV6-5 CASSSYTKPQGGYTF TGTGCCAGCAGTTCATACACCAAACCCCAAGGGGGCTACACCTTC
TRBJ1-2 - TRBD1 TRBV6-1 CASSESRQGGLYAYGYTF TGTGCCAGCAGTGAATCCAGACAGGGGGGCCTCTATGCGTATGGCTACACCTTC
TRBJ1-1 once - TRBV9 CASSRAGFMNTEAFF TGTGCCAGCAGCAGAGCGGGATTCATGAACACTGAAGCTTTCTTT
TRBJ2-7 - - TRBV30 CAWSGPGWSHEQYF TGTGCCTGGAGTGGTCCGGGGTGGTCCCACGAGCAGTACTTC
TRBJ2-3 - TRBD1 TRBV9 CASSGRQGPLYF TGTGCCAGCAGCGGCCGACAGGGCCCTTTGTATTTT
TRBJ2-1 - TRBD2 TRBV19 CANSNLAASYNEQFF TGTGCCAATAGTAACCTAGCGGCCTCCTACAATGAGCAGTTCTTC
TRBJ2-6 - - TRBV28 CASSPLGAGANVLTF TGTGCCAGCAGCCCTTTAGGGGCCGGGGCCAACGTCCTGACTTTC
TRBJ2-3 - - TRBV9 CASSDARSSTDTQYF TGTGCCAGCAGCGACGCCCGGTCAAGCACAGATACGCAGTATTTT
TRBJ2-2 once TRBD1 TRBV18 CASSPARQGRHTGELFF TGTGCCAGCTCACCAGCTAGACAGGGTCGTCACACCGGGGAGCTGTTTTTT
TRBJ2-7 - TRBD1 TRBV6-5 CASSKAGGSYEQYF TGTGCCAGCAGTAAGGCAGGGGGCTCCTACGAGCAGTACTTC
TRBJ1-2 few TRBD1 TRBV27 CASSLFGTGGINYGYTF TGTGCCAGCAGTTTATTCGGGACAGGAGGCATTAACTATGGCTACACCTTC
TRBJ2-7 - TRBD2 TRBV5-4 CASSSSGLAGGVGIGEQYF TGTGCCAGCAGCTCCTCAGGGCTAGCGGGAGGAGTAGGGATCGGCGAGCAGTACTTC
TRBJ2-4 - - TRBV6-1 CASSEGWQGGNIQYF TGTGCCAGCAGTGAAGGGTGGCAGGGGGGAAACATTCAGTACTTC
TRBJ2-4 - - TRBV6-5 CASSLFRTDHIQYF TGTGCCAGCAGTCTATTTAGAACAGACCACATTCAGTACTTC
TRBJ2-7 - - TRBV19 CASSPRARGREQYF TGTGCCAGTAGCCCTCGGGCCCGAGGTCGCGAGCAGTACTTC
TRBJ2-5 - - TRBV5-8 CASSLPPGQYF TGTGCCAGCAGCCTCCCCCCTGGCCAGTACTTC
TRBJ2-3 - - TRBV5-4 CASSPGVGGILTDTQYF TGTGCCAGCAGCCCGGGGGTTGGCGGGATACTCACAGATACGCAGTATTTT
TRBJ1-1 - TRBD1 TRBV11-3 CASSYGQGTEAFF TGTGCCAGCAGCTACGGACAGGGCACTGAAGCTTTCTTT
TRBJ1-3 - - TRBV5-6 CASSLVGASGNTIYF TGTGCCAGCAGCTTGGTTGGAGCCTCTGGAAACACCATATATTTT
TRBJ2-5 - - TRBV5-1 CASSTGAGQETQYF TGCGCCAGCAGCACCGGGGCAGGGCAGGAGACCCAGTACTTC
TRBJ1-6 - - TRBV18 CASSPPQGANSPLHF TGTGCCAGCTCACCACCGCAAGGCGCCAATTCACCCCTCCACTTT